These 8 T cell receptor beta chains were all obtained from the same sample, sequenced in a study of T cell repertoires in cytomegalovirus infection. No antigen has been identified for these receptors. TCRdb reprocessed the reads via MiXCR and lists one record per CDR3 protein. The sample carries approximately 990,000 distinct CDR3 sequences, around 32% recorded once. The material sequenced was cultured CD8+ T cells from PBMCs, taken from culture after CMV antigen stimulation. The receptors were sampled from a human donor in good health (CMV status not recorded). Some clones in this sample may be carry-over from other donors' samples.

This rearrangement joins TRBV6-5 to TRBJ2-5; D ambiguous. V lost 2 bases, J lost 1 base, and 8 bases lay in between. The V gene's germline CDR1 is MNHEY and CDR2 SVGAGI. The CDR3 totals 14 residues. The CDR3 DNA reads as TGTGCCAGCAGTTACCGCACGAGCCAAGAGACCCAGTACTTC. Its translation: CASSYRTSQETQYF.

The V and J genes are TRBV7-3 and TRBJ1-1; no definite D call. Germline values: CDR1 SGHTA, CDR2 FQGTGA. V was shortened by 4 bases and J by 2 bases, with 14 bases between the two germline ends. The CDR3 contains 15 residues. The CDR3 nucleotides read TGTGCCAGCAGCTATAAACAGATAACCAACACTGAAGCTTTCTTT. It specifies CASSYKQITNTEAFF.

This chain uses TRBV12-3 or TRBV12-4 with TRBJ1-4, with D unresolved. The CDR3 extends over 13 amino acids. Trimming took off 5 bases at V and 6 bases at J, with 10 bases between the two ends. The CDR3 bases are TGTGCCAGCAGTCCAGGATCCGATGAAAAACTGTTTTTT. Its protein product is CASSPGSDEKLFF.

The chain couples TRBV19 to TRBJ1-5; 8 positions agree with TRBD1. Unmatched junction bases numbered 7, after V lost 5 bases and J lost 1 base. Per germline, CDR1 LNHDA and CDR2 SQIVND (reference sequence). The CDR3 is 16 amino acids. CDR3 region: CASSPRQGSSNQPQHF. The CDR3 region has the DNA TGTGCCAGTAGTCCGAGACAGGGGAGCAGCAATCAGCCCCAGCATTTT.

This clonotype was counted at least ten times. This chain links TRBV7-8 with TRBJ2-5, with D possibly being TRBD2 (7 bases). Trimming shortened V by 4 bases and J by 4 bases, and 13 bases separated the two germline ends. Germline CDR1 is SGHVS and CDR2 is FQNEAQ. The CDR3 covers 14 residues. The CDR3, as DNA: TGTGCCAGCAGCTCTGGGGGGGCCTCAGAGACCCAGTACTTC. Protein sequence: CASSSGGASETQYF.

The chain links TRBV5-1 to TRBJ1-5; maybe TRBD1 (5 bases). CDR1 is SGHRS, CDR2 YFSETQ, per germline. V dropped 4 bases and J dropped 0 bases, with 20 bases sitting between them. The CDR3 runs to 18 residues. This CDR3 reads CASSPGQSLQDSNQPQHF. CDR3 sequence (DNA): TGCGCCAGCAGCCCTGGCCAGTCGCTACAGGATAGCAATCAGCCCCAGCATTTT.

CDR3 in amino acids: CASSSLDRGNIQYF. In DNA, the CDR3 is TGTGCCAGCAGCTCCCTGGACAGGGGAAACATTCAGTACTTC. The V gene is TRBV7-9, the J gene TRBJ2-4, with 9 bases aligning to TRBD1. V was pared by 4 bases and J by 6 bases, with 4 bases of the junction left unmatched. This CDR3 comprises 14 residues. Germline CDR1 is SEHNR and CDR2 is FQNEAQ (reference sequence). The full variable domain, rest sourced from reference TRBV7-9 and TRBJ2-4, is DTGVSQNPRHKITKRGQNVTFRCDPISEHNRLYWYRQTLGQGPEFLTYFQNEAQLEKSRLLSDRFSAERPKGSFSTLEIQRTEQGDSAMYLCASSSLDRGNIQYFGAGTRLSVL.

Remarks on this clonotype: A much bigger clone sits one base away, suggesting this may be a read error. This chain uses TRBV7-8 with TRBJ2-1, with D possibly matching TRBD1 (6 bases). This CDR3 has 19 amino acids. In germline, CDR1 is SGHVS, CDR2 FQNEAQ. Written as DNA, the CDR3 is TGTGTCAGCAGCCAGGTACAGGGTTTACGTACGAGCTCCTACAATGAGCAGTTCTTC. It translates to CVSSQVQGLRTSSYNEQFF.